Each of the 11 T cell receptor beta chains below was sequenced from the same sample in a study of T cell changes during pregnancy in multiple sclerosis. Sequencing used immunoSEQ multiplex PCR; TCRdb keeps in-frame clones, though not all of them. The repertoire holds approximately 30,000 clones, roughly 87% seen once, with roughly 9.7% in the top ten. Here the sequenced sample was CD8+ T cells from peripheral blood mononuclear cells, taken in the first trimester of pregnancy. Every receptor here comes from a female donor with multiple sclerosis, enrolled in a pregnancy study.

The chain combines TRBV27 with TRBJ1-5; D remains ambiguous. CDR3 length: 14 residues. Germline CDR1 MNHEY, CDR2 SMNVEV (reference sequence). Trimming left V 7 bases short and J 0 bases short, with 10 bases between. CDR3 amino acids: CASKVGGSNQPQHF. CDR3 sequence (DNA): TGTGCCAGCAAAGTGGGAGGTAGCAATCAGCCCCAGCATTTT.

Only one count was recorded for this clone. This chain joins TRBV27 and TRBJ1-1; perhaps TRBD1 as D (6 bases). Per the germline V gene, CDR1 is MNHEY and CDR2 is SMNVEV (reference sequence). The CDR3 has 14 amino acids. V shed 6 bases and J shed 1 base, with 12 bases lying between them. CDR3 in amino acids: CASRIQGGNTEAFF. The CDR3 region has the DNA TGTGCCAGCAGGATACAGGGCGGGAACACTGAAGCTTTCTTT.

The CDR3 here is CASSQVRTGSVGELFF. The DNA for the CDR3 is TGCGCCAGCAGCCAAGTACGGACAGGGTCTGTGGGGGAGCTGTTTTTT. The J gene is TRBJ2-2, the V gene TRBV4-3; 8 bases line up with TRBD1. Germline assignment: CDR1 LGHNA and CDR2 YSLEER. Trimming at V came to 1 base and at J to 8 bases, leaving 9 bases not matched to a gene. This CDR3 is 16 amino acids long.

The chain recombines TRBV7-3 with TRBJ1-1; 8 bases are a match to TRBD1. The CDR3 is 18 amino acids. Trimming at V came to 0 bases and at J to 3 bases, leaving 12 bases not matched to a gene. Germline V lookup: CDR1 SGHTA, CDR2 FQGTGA. This chain's CDR3 is CASSLTGPGGAIDTEAFF. CDR3 DNA sequence: TGTGCCAGCAGCTTAACTGGGCCAGGGGGCGCGATAGACACTGAAGCTTTCTTT.

The CDR3 is CATSRDRQDLEQYF. DNA of the CDR3: TGTGCCACCAGCAGAGATCGACAGGACCTCGAGCAGTACTTC. V and J are TRBV15 and TRBJ2-7; a weak D match, TRBD1 (6 bases). There are 14 residues in the CDR3. V was trimmed by 0 bases and J by 6 bases, leaving 12 bases between them. Germline-derived CDR1 and CDR2 are LNHNV and YYDKDF (reference sequence).

The chain recombines TRBV9 with TRBJ2-2, with a weak D call TRBD1 (6 bases). The germline CDR1 and CDR2 sequences are SGDLS and YYNGEE. Trimming stripped 4 bases from V and 8 bases from J, with 9 bases between. This CDR3 comprises 12 residues. As DNA, the CDR3 is TGTGCCAGCAGCACTAGGGGGGGGGAGCTGTTTTTT. Protein product: CASSTRGGELFF.

The chain recombines TRBV15 with TRBJ2-7, with 8 bases matching TRBD1. The CDR3 runs 13 residues. CDR1 LNHNV and CDR2 YYDKDF come from the germline V gene (reference sequence). Trimming at V came to 6 bases and at J to 5 bases, leaving 6 bases not matched to a gene. CDR3 nucleotide sequence: TGTGCCACCAGTAAGGACAGGGCCCACGAGCAGTACTTC. This sequence encodes CATSKDRAHEQYF.

V is TRBV5-1 and J is TRBJ2-3; 7 bases are shared with TRBD2. V shed 4 bases, J shed 6 bases, and the junction held 8 bases outside the gene matches. This CDR3 region has 14 residues. Germline loops: CDR1 SGHRS, CDR2 YFSETQ. CDR3 coding DNA: TGCGCCAGCAGCCCCGGACTAGTCTCCGATACGCAGTATTTT. The encoded protein is CASSPGLVSDTQYF.

The chain carries TRBV9 and TRBJ1-5, with D possibly matching TRBD1 (6 bases). The V end lost 0 bases, the J end lost 3 bases, and 10 bases lay between the germline ends. The germline CDR1 and CDR2 sequences are SGDLS and YYNGEE. CDR3 length: 15 amino acids. CDR3 amino acids: CASSVEGESNQPQHF. In nucleotides, the CDR3 is TGTGCCAGCAGCGTAGAGGGGGAATCCAATCAGCCCCAGCATTTT.

This chain links TRBV2 with TRBJ2-7; 7 bases map to TRBD1. CDR3 length: 13 amino acids. Trimming took 8 bases from V and 2 from J; bases not matched to a gene: 6. Per germline, CDR1 SNHLY and CDR2 FYNNEI. CDR3 DNA: TGTGCCAGCTTACCGACAGGGACCTACGAGCAGTACTTC. Residues: CASLPTGTYEQYF. Variable domain in full (rest from reference TRBV2 and TRBJ2-7): EPEVTQTPSHQVTQMGQEVILRCVPISNHLYFYWYRQILGQKVEFLVSFYNNEISEKSEIFDDQFSVERPDGSNFTLKIRSTKLEDSAMYFCASLPTGTYEQYFGPGTRLTVT.

The chain uses TRBV19 and TRBJ1-4; D is undetermined. The CDR3 is 14 residues long. Germline lookup yields CDR1 LNHDA and CDR2 SQIVND (reference sequence). V was shortened by 3 bases and J by 7 bases, with 12 bases between the two germline ends. The CDR3 protein is CASSMSREIEKLFF. The CDR3 nucleotides are TGTGCCAGTAGTATGAGCCGGGAGATTGAAAAACTGTTTTTT.